A single sample gave rise to the 22 T cell receptor beta chains below, sequenced in a study of CD8+ T cells in alopecia areata. Noted treatment: oral pan-JAK inhibitor, 5-10 mg twice daily. cDNA reverse transcribed from extracted RNA served as the sequencing template. The data were produced by immunoSEQ multiplex PCR, yet TCRdb's version contains in-frame clones alone and is incomplete. The top ten hold 15% of the sample, which has tens of thousands of clones, over 25% seen once. The sample consisted of CD8+ T cells sorted from blood, taken at week 4, from a patient treated with tofacitinib. The receptors derive from a human donor with alopecia areata.

The gene calls are TRBV6-6 and TRBJ2-3; 9 bases map to TRBD2. The V and J ends lost 1 base and 3 bases, in that order; junction bases with no gene match: 5. CDR1 and CDR2 (germline): MNHNY, SVGAGI (reference sequence). CDR3 length: 16 residues. The CDR3, as DNA: TGTGCCAGCAGTTACTACCTAGCGGGGAAAACAGATACGCAGTATTTT. Amino acids: CASSYYLAGKTDTQYF.

This clone was recorded a few times. The V and J genes are TRBV30 and TRBJ2-1; D unclear. The germline V gene has CDR1 GTSNPN and CDR2 SVGIG (reference sequence). V gave up 4 bases and J gave up 4 bases, with 14 bases separating them. The CDR3 contains 14 residues. The CDR3 reads CAWIPGSSYNEQFF. Here the CDR3 DNA reads TGTGCCTGGATCCCTGGCAGTTCTTACAATGAGCAGTTCTTC.

In regard to this clone: Other DNA sequences in the same sample also yield this CDR3. The genes are TRBV4-1 and TRBJ2-5; TRBD2 is a possible D gene (6 bases). Germline assignment: CDR1 MGHRA and CDR2 YSYEKL. This CDR3 is built from 15 residues. Trimming shortened V by 0 bases and J by 5 bases, and 13 bases separated the two germline ends. This CDR3 is CASSQDGGGRETQYF. The CDR3 coding sequence is TGCGCCAGCAGCCAAGATGGTGGAGGGAGGGAGACCCAGTACTTC.

The V call is TRBV14, the J call TRBJ1-1; perhaps TRBD1 as D (5 bases). V lost 5 bases, J lost 0 bases, and 10 bases lay in between. This CDR3 is 14 amino acids long. Germline loops: CDR1 SGHDN, CDR2 FVKESK. The CDR3 sequence: CASSRGLLNTEAFF. For the CDR3, the DNA is TGTGCCAGCAGCAGGGGCTTATTGAACACTGAAGCTTTCTTT.

A single count supports this clone. V gene TRBV2 combines with J gene TRBJ1-2, with a tentative D call TRBD1 (6 bases). The CDR3 has 14 residues. Looked up from germline, CDR1 is SNHLY and CDR2 is FYNNEI. The ends were cut back, 9 bases at V and 6 bases at J, with 20 bases in the middle. The chain's CDR3 is CASSWERGNHGYTF. CDR3 DNA: TGTGCCAGTTCTTGGGAGAGGGGGAATCATGGCTACACCTTC.

The chain couples TRBV19 to TRBJ1-5; D possibly corresponds to TRBD1 (5 bases). CDR1 LNHDA and CDR2 SQIVND come from the germline V gene (reference sequence). The CDR3 has 13 residues. V lost 6 bases, J lost 2 bases, and 8 bases lay in between. DNA for the CDR3: TGTGCCAGTAGAGTCAGGGGCAATCAGCCCCAGCATTTT. Amino acids: CASRVRGNQPQHF.

This clone was seen more than once but under ten times. The J gene is TRBJ2-7, the V gene TRBV4-3, with 8 bases lining up with TRBD2. Trimming removed 0 bases from V and 3 bases from J; junction bases left unmatched: 10. Germline assignment: CDR1 LGHNA and CDR2 YSLEER. The CDR3 spans 17 residues. CDR3 protein: CASSQDLSGLAYYEQYF. The DNA for the CDR3 is TGCGCCAGCAGCCAAGATCTGTCCGGACTAGCATACTACGAGCAGTACTTC.

This clone was detected a few times. The V and J genes are TRBV30 and TRBJ2-2; D remains ambiguous. Germline V lookup: CDR1 GTSNPN, CDR2 SVGIG (reference sequence). V was pared by 0 bases and J by 9 bases, with 2 bases between. The CDR3 is made up of 10 amino acids. The CDR3 DNA sequence: TGTGCCTGGAGTGTACGGGAGCTGTTTTTT. Residues: CAWSVRELFF.

This clone was seen just once. The chain has TRBV5-1 and TRBJ1-1; possibly TRBD1 for D (6 bases). V lost 0 bases and J 3 bases, leaving 9 bases between the germline ends. The CDR3 runs to 14 residues. The germline V gene has CDR1 SGHRS and CDR2 YFSETQ. The CDR3 protein is CASSLEGGDTEAFF. CDR3 nucleotide sequence: TGCGCCAGCAGCTTGGAGGGGGGCGACACTGAAGCTTTCTTT.

A few counts support this clone. This chain uses TRBV29-1 with TRBJ2-7; D is unclear. The CDR3 spans 12 residues. The ends were cut back, 1 base at V and 6 bases at J, with 10 bases in the middle. CDR1 is SQVTM, CDR2 ANQGSEA, per germline. Here the CDR3 reads CSVEGDLGEQYF. The DNA for the CDR3 is TGCAGCGTTGAAGGTGATCTAGGCGAGCAGTACTTC.

This clone has a single count. The rearrangement links TRBV14 to TRBJ2-5; D perhaps matches TRBD1 (6 bases). V was trimmed by 2 bases and J by 2 bases, leaving 12 bases between them. From germline, CDR1 is SGHDN and CDR2 FVKESK. This CDR3 is built from 15 residues. CDR3 in amino acids: CASSQFWTAQETQYF. The CDR3 nucleotides read TGTGCCAGCAGCCAATTTTGGACAGCACAAGAGACCCAGTACTTC.

The chain carries TRBV30 and TRBJ2-2, with TRBD2 matching 12 bases. Trimming at V came to 1 base and at J to 6 bases, leaving 6 bases not matched to a gene. Germline V lookup: CDR1 GTSNPN, CDR2 SVGIG (reference sequence). The CDR3 extends over 16 amino acids. The CDR3, as DNA: TGTGCCTGGAGTGGACTAGCGGGAGTCATCTCCGGGGAGCTGTTTTTT. Translation: CAWSGLAGVISGELFF. The variable domain in full, with the rest retrieved from reference TRBV30 and TRBJ2-2, is SQTIHQWPATLVQPVGSPLSLECTVEGTSNPNLYWYRQAAGRGLQLLFYSVGIGQISSEVPQNLSASRPQDRQFILSSKKLLLSDSGFYLCAWSGLAGVISGELFFGEGSRLTVL.

This CDR3 is CSVHRVGRAFF. CDR3 in DNA: TGCAGCGTTCACAGGGTCGGGCGAGCTTTCTTT. The V gene is TRBV29-1, the J gene TRBJ1-1, with D possibly TRBD1 on 6 matching bases. Trimming removed 5 bases from V and 10 bases from J, with 14 bases in between. CDR1 and CDR2 (germline): SQVTM, ANQGSEA. The CDR3 spans 11 residues.

The genes are TRBV5-1 and TRBJ1-2; 8 bases match TRBD1. This CDR3 contains 14 residues. Trimming cost V 0 bases and J 6 bases; bases outside gene matches: 4. From germline, CDR1 is SGHRS and CDR2 YFSETQ. The CDR3: CASSLVQGADGYTF. CDR3 in DNA: TGCGCCAGCAGCTTGGTCCAGGGGGCGGATGGCTACACCTTC.

This chain links TRBV29-1 with TRBJ2-5; D is ambiguous. The CDR3 length is 10 residues. Germline CDR1 reads SQVTM; CDR2 reads ANQGSEA. V lost 6 bases and J 5 bases, leaving 7 bases between the germline ends. CDR3 residues: CSVQFETQYF. In DNA, the CDR3 is TGCAGCGTGCAGTTTGAGACCCAGTACTTC.

The CDR3 nucleotides are TGTGCCAGCAGCTTAGATCCTCAGTACGAGCAGTACTTC. Protein product: CASSLDPQYEQYF. This chain links TRBV11-2 with TRBJ2-7; D uncertain. The CDR3 has 13 amino acids. Trimming pared 0 bases from V and 4 bases from J, leaving 7 bases between. Germline CDR1 reads SGHAT; CDR2 reads FQNNGV. Using reference TRBV11-2 and TRBJ2-7 for the parts outside the CDR3, the full variable domain is EAGVAQSPRYKIIEKRQSVAFWCNPISGHATLYWYQQILGQGPKLLIQFQNNGVVDDSQLPKDRFSAERLKGVDSTLKIQPAKLEDSAVYLCASSLDPQYEQYFGPGTRLTVT.

The chain has TRBV4-3 and TRBJ2-3; 7 bases fit TRBD2. Per the germline V gene, CDR1 is LGHNA and CDR2 is YSLEER. CDR3 length: 15 amino acids. Trimming took 3 bases from V and 6 from J; bases not matched to a gene: 9. CDR3 nucleotide sequence: TGCGCCAGCAGCCAGAGGACTAGGGCAGGGGATACGCAGTATTTT. It is translated as CASSQRTRAGDTQYF.

The sample holds a few counts of this clone. CDR3 amino acids: CASSQVNSANYGYTF. The DNA for the CDR3 is TGCGCCAGCAGCCAAGTAAACAGTGCTAACTATGGCTACACCTTC. The chain joins TRBV4-1 to TRBJ1-2; D is unresolved. V lost 1 base, J lost 0 bases, and 9 bases lay in between. Germline V CDR1 and CDR2: MGHRA, YSYEKL. The CDR3 consists of 15 residues.

This clone came up a few times. The rearrangement links TRBV29-1 to TRBJ2-5, with D unresolved. Germline V gene sequence: CDR1 SQVTM, CDR2 ANQGSEA. V lost 3 bases, J lost 2 bases, and 10 bases lay in between. This CDR3 is 13 amino acids long. The CDR3 spells CSVELGRQETQYF. The CDR3 DNA follows: TGCAGCGTTGAGTTAGGACGGCAAGAGACCCAGTACTTC.

The V gene is TRBV29-1, the J gene TRBJ2-7, with a tentative D call TRBD2 (6 bases). The germline gives CDR1 SQVTM, CDR2 ANQGSEA. V shed 0 bases and J shed 2 bases, with 8 bases lying between them. This CDR3 comprises 13 residues. This chain's CDR3 is CSVEDGGAYEQYF. Written as DNA, the CDR3 is TGCAGCGTTGAAGACGGAGGGGCCTACGAGCAGTACTTC.

This clone was observed a few times. This sequence joins TRBV29-1 and TRBJ2-7; D possibly uses TRBD1 or TRBD2 (5 bases each). Trimming removed 3 bases from V and 7 bases from J, with 16 bases in between. This CDR3 spans 13 amino acids. Germline V gene lookup returns CDR1 SQVTM and CDR2 ANQGSEA. CDR3 nucleotide sequence: TGCAGCGTTGACGTAGGGACCGACCGTGAGCAGTACTTC. Translating it yields CSVDVGTDREQYF.

The rearrangement joins TRBV7-6 to TRBJ2-1; no definite D call. Germline V gene lookup returns CDR1 SGHVS and CDR2 FNYEAQ. There are 16 residues in the CDR3. V lost 1 base to trimming and J lost 2 bases, with 12 bases between them. The CDR3 is CASSLGLPGPYNEQFF. The CDR3 DNA follows: TGTGCCAGCAGCTTAGGTCTCCCCGGTCCCTACAATGAGCAGTTCTTC.